Listed below are T cell receptor beta chains from one sample, sequenced in a study of cytomegalovirus exposure and HLA in healthy donors. Assay used: immunoSEQ multiplex PCR; TCRdb lists only in-frame clones, some missing. The repertoire holds 100,000 to 150,000 clones, approximately 80% seen once, with less than 2% in the top ten. The sample was PBMCs. The receptors shown here come from a woman between 40 and 50 years old in good health and CMV-seronegative. CDR3s include the opening cysteine and the closing phenylalanine or tryptophan. D genes are given only for firm matches. Rows may omit the clone size; those that give it use once, few, many or a size class.

NA	TRBV5-4	NA	13	TRBJ1-1	CASSLTGNTEAFF	TGTGCCAGCAGCTTGACAGGGAACACTGAAGCTTTCTTT
NA	TRBV5-1	NA	15	TRBJ1-2	CASSLAQPGPHGYTF	TGCGCCAGCAGCTTGGCCCAACCGGGTCCTCATGGCTACACCTTC
NA	TRBV25-1	NA	12	TRBJ1-1	CASTGMNTEAFF	TGTGCCAGCACAGGGATGAACACTGAAGCTTTCTTT
once	TRBV7-6	TRBD2	16	TRBJ2-5	CASSRTSGRLQETQYF	TGTGCCAGCAGCCGGACTAGCGGGAGACTCCAAGAGACCCAGTACTTC
NA	TRBV9	TRBD2	15	TRBJ2-1	CASSPGGGGAHEQFF	TGTGCCAGCAGCCCCGGCGGCGGGGGGGCCCATGAGCAGTTCTTC
NA	TRBV2	NA	13	TRBJ1-1	CASSEIGGVEAFF	TGTGCCAGCAGTGAGATTGGAGGGGTCGAAGCTTTCTTT
NA	TRBV9	NA	14	TRBJ1-1	CASSTQVGNTEAFF	TGTGCCAGCAGCACCCAGGTTGGGAACACTGAAGCTTTCTTT
NA	TRBV5-1	TRBD2	18	TRBJ2-1	CASSFHASAGASYNEQFF	TGCGCCAGCAGCTTCCACGCTAGCGCGGGAGCCTCCTACAATGAGCAGTTCTTC
NA	TRBV4-1	NA	17	TRBJ2-3	CASSQGRDLSPTDTQYF	TGCGCCAGCAGCCAAGGTCGGGATCTGAGTCCCACAGATACGCAGTATTTT
NA	TRBV27	NA	17	TRBJ2-2	CASSSGQTITYTGELFF	TGTGCCAGCAGTTCTGGACAGACAATAACCTACACCGGGGAGCTGTTTTTT
NA	TRBV5-1	NA	15	TRBJ2-2	CASSLDRAGTGELFF	TGCGCCAGCAGCTTGGACAGGGCGGGCACCGGGGAGCTGTTTTTT
NA	TRBV6-6	TRBD2	14	TRBJ2-1	CASRGGGVYNEQFF	TGTGCCAGCAGGGGGGGAGGGGTCTACAATGAGCAGTTCTTC
NA	TRBV12-2	NA	15	TRBJ1-2	CASRLSQGLLYGYTF	TGTGCAAGTCGCTTAAGTCAGGGCCTTCTCTATGGCTACACCTTC
NA	TRBV5-1	NA	14	TRBJ2-3	CASSPTTSSGAQYF	TGCGCCAGCAGCCCTACAACGTCATCGGGGGCGCAGTATTTT
NA	TRBV13	NA	14	TRBJ2-3	CASSHPSQRATQYF	TGTGCCAGCAGCCACCCATCTCAGAGGGCTACGCAGTATTTT
NA	TRBV7-9	NA	14	TRBJ1-4	CASSPWENNEKLFF	TGTGCCAGCAGCCCCTGGGAGAATAATGAAAAACTGTTTTTT